This record looks at one T cell receptor beta chain sequence and its context. The antigen this receptor binds is unknown. Base quality data are lacking; no much larger clone is found one base away. The treatment or condition label, as the study defines it: allogeneic hematopoietic cell transplantation with graft depleted of TCRalphabeta T cells and CD19 B cells. TCRalphabeta/CD19-depleted allogeneic hematopoietic cell grafts were given to the transplant recipients, all of whom were children. The entry originates in a study of T-cell reconstitution after alpha-beta-depleted transplantation in children (dated by TCRdb to 2016 to 2017). For the study in its entirety: T-cell immune reconstitution after TCRalphabeta/CD19-depleted allogeneic hematopoietic cell transplantation in children was quantitatively tracked in the study by means of TCR repertoire profiling. Findings and caveats that apply to the study as a whole: Over the following months the frequencies of hyperexpanded clones went down, and after one year T-cell counts and TCRbeta diversity were mostly credited to newly produced T cells. In some patients, the high TCRbeta diversity seen at day 60 was put down to recipient T cells and intrathymic progenitors that had survived conditioning. The apparently early alphabetaT-cell count recovery about two months after transplant was reportedly dependent on only several hundred rapidly expanded clones derived from non-depleted graft cells.

V is pared back by 3 bases and J by 3 bases, with 14 bases lying between the germline termini. In the germline V gene (reference sequence), CDR1 corresponds to LGHDT and CDR2 to YNNKEL. The CDR3 goes from the cysteine to the phenylalanine over 15 residues. The entry retains the CDR3 DNA only, 45 bases that are in frame from base 1. The library was prepared using PCR. The run used an Illumina HiSeq 2500. TCR libraries were prepared with molecular barcoding, using unique molecular identifiers to normalize TCRbeta repertoire quantification. TCRdb trimmed public reads at Q25 via fastp, called clones via MiXCR and kept in-frame beta chains. Rows are combined by CDR3 protein, so each entry shows the most common genes and DNA. The sample contains about 980,000 distinct CDR3 sequences, about 29% of them found a single time. The ten top clones hold around 30% of the sample.

The TCR sequence derives from a boy under two years old who had a stem cell transplant for SCID, so the T cells may come from the graft donor. The sequence links TRBV3-1 to TRBJ1-2, and perhaps TRBD1 as D gene, on 5 matching bases. The source was PBMCs, mostly from graft donor cells, collected 360 days after TCRalphabeta/CD19-depleted stem cell transplant. This receptor carries the CDR3 CASSHSGRGDYGYTF. The nucleotide sequence reads as follows: TGTGCCAGCAGCCACTCGGGGCGTGGGGACTATGGCTACACCTTC.